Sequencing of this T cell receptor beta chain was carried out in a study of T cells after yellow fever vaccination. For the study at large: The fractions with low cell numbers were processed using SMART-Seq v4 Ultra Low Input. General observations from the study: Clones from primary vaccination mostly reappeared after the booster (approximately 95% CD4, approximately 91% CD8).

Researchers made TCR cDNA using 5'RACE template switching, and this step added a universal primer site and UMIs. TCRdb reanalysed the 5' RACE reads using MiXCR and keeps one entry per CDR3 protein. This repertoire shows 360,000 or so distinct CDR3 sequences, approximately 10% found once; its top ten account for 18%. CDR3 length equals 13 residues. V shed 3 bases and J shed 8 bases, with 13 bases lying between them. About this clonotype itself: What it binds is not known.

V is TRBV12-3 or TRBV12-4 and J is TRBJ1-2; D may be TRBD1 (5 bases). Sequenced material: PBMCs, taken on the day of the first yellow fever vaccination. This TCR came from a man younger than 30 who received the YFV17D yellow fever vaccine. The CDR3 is CASSLGPNVGYTF. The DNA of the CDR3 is TGTGCCAGCAGTTTGGGACCGAACGTAGGCTACACCTTC.